The 20 T cell receptor beta chains listed next were all sequenced from one sample in a study of blood T cell repertoires in COVID-19. Profiled with immunoSEQ multiplex PCR; TCRdb holds only in-frame clones, not every one. The table records 400,000 to 550,000 clones, approximately 90% of them present only once. The sample comprised peripheral blood. These receptor sequences come from a woman aged 25 to 45 with acute or convalescent COVID-19.

The rearrangement joins TRBV4-1 to TRBJ2-3; a possible D gene is TRBD2 (6 bases). The CDR3 totals 15 residues. The ends were cut back, 5 bases at V and 0 bases at J, with 12 bases in the middle. Germline CDR1 and CDR2: MGHRA and YSYEKL. CDR3 loop: CASSGGQASTDTQYF. The CDR3 DNA is TGCGCCAGCAGCGGAGGGCAGGCGAGCACAGATACGCAGTATTTT.

The chain uses TRBV7-6 and TRBJ2-3; maybe TRBD1 (6 bases). V was cut by 2 bases and J by 4 bases, with 10 bases left in between. CDR3 size: 14 residues. The V gene's germline CDR1 is SGHVS and CDR2 FNYEAQ. CDR3 sequence reads: CASSLRQEADTQYF. The CDR3 bases are TGTGCCAGCAGCTTACGACAGGAAGCAGATACGCAGTATTTT.

In this sample, this clone turned up once. The rearrangement uses TRBV3-1 (or the pseudogene TRBV3-2) and TRBJ2-5, with 12 bases that match TRBD2. J was trimmed by 4 bases and V by 3 bases; bases with no gene match: 3. The germline V gene encodes CDR1 LGHDT and CDR2 YNNKEL (reference sequence). This CDR3 has 15 amino acids. The CDR3 loop reads CASSQILAGGETQYF. DNA for the CDR3: TGTGCCAGCAGCCAGATACTAGCGGGGGGAGAGACCCAGTACTTC.

The rearrangement joins TRBV4-1 to TRBJ1-5; TRBD1 matches 8 bases. Germline loops: CDR1 MGHRA, CDR2 YSYEKL. The CDR3 consists of 15 residues. Losses at the gene ends were 1 base for V and 6 bases for J; bases not matched to a gene: 5. For the CDR3, the DNA is TGCGCCAGCAGCCAAGGTCAGGGGGCTTTTCAGCCCCAGCATTTT. Protein product: CASSQGQGAFQPQHF.

This clone was detected once. Here the CDR3 reads CASSPTPGSTDTQYF. The CDR3 DNA reads as TGTGCCAGCAGCCCGACTCCCGGCAGCACAGATACGCAGTATTTT. This chain connects TRBV6-5 to TRBJ2-3; D remains ambiguous. The V gene lost 6 bases and the J gene lost 0 bases, with 13 bases spanning the gap. Looked up from germline, CDR1 is MNHEY and CDR2 is SVGAGI. The CDR3 has 15 residues.

This rearrangement joins TRBV29-1 to TRBJ2-3; D might be TRBD1 (5 bases). CDR1 is SQVTM, CDR2 ANQGSEA, per germline. This CDR3 has 13 amino acids. With 7 bases removed from V and 4 bases from J, the gap between germline ends came to 15 bases. CDR3 residues: CSATWGAADTQYF. The CDR3 region has the DNA TGCAGCGCGACATGGGGCGCAGCAGATACGCAGTATTTT.

The chain couples TRBV19 to TRBJ2-7; D unclear. This CDR3 spans 13 amino acids. The germline V and J ends were trimmed by 2 bases and 3 bases, with 8 bases remaining between them. Looked up from germline, CDR1 is LNHDA and CDR2 is SQIVND (reference sequence). This CDR3 is CASSIPGSYEQYF. The CDR3 nucleotides are TGTGCCAGTAGTATACCAGGTAGCTACGAGCAGTACTTC.

The rearrangement joins TRBV3-1 (or the pseudogene TRBV3-2) to TRBJ2-5; 10 bases align to TRBD1. The CDR3 contains 17 residues. Per germline, CDR1 LGHDT and CDR2 YNNKEL (reference sequence). With 4 bases clipped from V and 5 bases from J, the junction kept 13 bases outside the gene matches. The CDR3 sequence: CASSPDRGGALWETQYF. The CDR3 coding sequence is TGTGCCAGCAGCCCGGACAGGGGGGGGGCTTTGTGGGAGACCCAGTACTTC.

This clone was recorded only once. This chain connects TRBV15 to TRBJ1-5; TRBD1 matches at 8 bases. Germline CDR1 LNHNV, CDR2 YYDKDF (reference sequence). The CDR3 has 15 residues. V trimming: 3 bases; J trimming: 5 bases; junction bases outside the gene matches: 6. The CDR3 is CATSSGTGRYQPQHF. The CDR3, as DNA: TGTGCCACCAGCAGTGGGACAGGTAGATATCAGCCCCAGCATTTT.

V is TRBV14 and J is TRBJ2-7, with D perhaps TRBD2 (5 bases). Trimming removed 3 bases from V and 7 bases from J, with 10 bases in between. The CDR3 is 12 amino acids. From germline, CDR1 is SGHDN and CDR2 FVKESK. Here the CDR3 reads CASSHPRGEQYF. CDR3 sequence (DNA): TGTGCCAGCAGCCACCCACGCGGGGAGCAGTACTTC. Variable domain in full (rest from reference TRBV14 and TRBJ2-7): EAGVTQFPSHSVIEKGQTVTLRCDPISGHDNLYWYRRVMGKEIKFLLHFVKESKQDESGMPNNRFLAERTGGTYSTLKVQPAELEDSGVYFCASSHPRGEQYFGPGTRLTVT.

The gene calls are TRBV6-5 and TRBJ2-5; the D gene is possibly TRBD1 (5 bases). The CDR3 length is 12 residues. The V gene lost 3 bases and the J gene lost 11 bases, with 13 bases spanning the gap. Germline values: CDR1 MNHEY, CDR2 SVGAGI. Here the CDR3 reads CASSYGSGPQYF. The CDR3 DNA is TGTGCCAGCAGTTATGGATCAGGGCCTCAGTACTTC.

The chain recombines TRBV5-1 with TRBJ2-5; no clear D. Germline-derived CDR1 and CDR2 are SGHRS and YFSETQ. Trimming removed 1 base from V and 0 bases from J, with 10 bases in between. The CDR3 loop spans 15 amino acids. This CDR3 is CASSLLTPDQETQYF. The CDR3 DNA reads TGCGCCAGCAGCTTGTTAACACCTGACCAAGAGACCCAGTACTTC.

This clone was counted only a few times. V and J are TRBV9 and TRBJ2-7; D is perhaps TRBD1 (7 bases). Germline assignment: CDR1 SGDLS and CDR2 YYNGEE. V was clipped by 3 bases and J by 2 bases, with 15 bases between them. The CDR3 runs to 15 residues. Here the CDR3 reads CASSGGTDFAYEQYF. The CDR3 DNA reads TGTGCCAGCAGCGGCGGGACAGATTTCGCCTACGAGCAGTACTTC. Full variable domain (outside the CDR3, taken from reference TRBV9 and TRBJ2-7): DSGVTQTPKHLITATGQRVTLRCSPRSGDLSVYWYQQSLDQGLQFLIQYYNGEERAKGNILERFSAQQFPDLHSELNLSSLELGDSALYFCASSGGTDFAYEQYFGPGTRLTVT.

The gene calls are TRBV15 and TRBJ2-1, with D perhaps matching TRBD1 (5 bases). The CDR3 has 13 residues. V lost 4 bases to trimming and J lost 4 bases, with 8 bases between them. Germline CDR1 is LNHNV and CDR2 is YYDKDF (reference sequence). Here the CDR3 DNA reads TGTGCCACCAGCAAGGACAAATACAATGAGCAGTTCTTC. Amino acid sequence: CATSKDKYNEQFF.

V and J are TRBV2 and TRBJ2-2; TRBD2 aligns across 8 bases. V gave up 6 bases and J gave up 1 base; unmatched junction bases: 13. CDR1 is SNHLY and CDR2 is FYNNEI in the germline V gene. CDR3 length equals 18 residues. The CDR3 DNA sequence: TGTGCCAGCAGCCTTCGGCTTGCGGGGGGCATGAACACCGGGGAGCTGTTTTTT. This translates into CASSLRLAGGMNTGELFF.

The CDR3 region is CAWSKGNYGYTF. The CDR3 nucleotides are TGTGCCTGGAGTAAGGGGAACTATGGCTACACCTTC. The gene calls are TRBV30 and TRBJ1-2, with D possibly TRBD1 on 5 matching bases. The germline V and J ends were trimmed by 2 bases and 2 bases, with 6 bases remaining between them. The CDR3 is made up of 12 amino acids. CDR1 and CDR2 (germline): GTSNPN, SVGIG (reference sequence).

This clone was seen only once. The J gene is TRBJ2-7, the V gene TRBV28; 8 nucleotides match TRBD1. CDR3 size: 12 residues. Germline V gives CDR1 MDHEN, CDR2 SYDVKM. V was pared by 7 bases and J by 3 bases, with 2 bases of the junction left unmatched. In DNA form, the CDR3 reads TGTGCCAGCAAGGACAGGGACTACGAGCAGTACTTC. This gives the protein CASKDRDYEQYF.

This clone has a handful of counts. This rearrangement joins TRBV14 to TRBJ1-1, with 7 bases aligning to TRBD1. The CDR3 contains 17 residues. Germline CDR1 reads SGHDN; CDR2 reads FVKESK. J was trimmed by 3 bases and V by 1 base; bases with no gene match: 11. CDR3 region: CASSQVKPGGFYTEAFF. Here the CDR3 DNA reads TGTGCCAGCAGCCAAGTTAAACCAGGGGGATTCTACACTGAAGCTTTCTTT.

The gene calls are TRBV18 and TRBJ1-4, with 7 bases matching TRBD1. The germline gives CDR1 KGHSH, CDR2 LQKENI. The CDR3 contains 13 residues. After removal of 4 bases from V and 11 bases from J, the junction contained 7 bases not matched to a gene. The CDR3 DNA reads as TGTGCCAGCTCACGAGGACAGGACGAGAAACTGTTTTTT. Residues: CASSRGQDEKLFF.

The chain's CDR3 is CASSQDRVNEQYF. In DNA, the CDR3 is TGTGCCAGCAGCCAAGACAGGGTCAACGAGCAGTACTTC. The chain joins TRBV4-2 to TRBJ2-7, with a possible D match to TRBD1 (5 bases). V was pared by 0 bases and J by 5 bases, with 8 bases between. The CDR3 covers 13 residues. Germline-derived CDR1 and CDR2 are LGHNA and YNFKEQ.